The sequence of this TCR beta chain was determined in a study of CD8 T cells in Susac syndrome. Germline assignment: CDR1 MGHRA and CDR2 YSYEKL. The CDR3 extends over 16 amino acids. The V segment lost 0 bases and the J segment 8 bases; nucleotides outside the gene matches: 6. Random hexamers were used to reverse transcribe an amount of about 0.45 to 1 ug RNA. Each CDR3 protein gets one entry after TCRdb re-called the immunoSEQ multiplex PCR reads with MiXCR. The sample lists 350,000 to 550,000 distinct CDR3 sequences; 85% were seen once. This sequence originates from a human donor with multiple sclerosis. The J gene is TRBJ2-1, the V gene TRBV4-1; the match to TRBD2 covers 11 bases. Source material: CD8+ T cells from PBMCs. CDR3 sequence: CASSQDIAGGVYEQFF. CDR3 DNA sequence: TGCGCCAGCAGCCAAGATATAGCGGGAGGGGTCTATGAGCAGTTCTTC.